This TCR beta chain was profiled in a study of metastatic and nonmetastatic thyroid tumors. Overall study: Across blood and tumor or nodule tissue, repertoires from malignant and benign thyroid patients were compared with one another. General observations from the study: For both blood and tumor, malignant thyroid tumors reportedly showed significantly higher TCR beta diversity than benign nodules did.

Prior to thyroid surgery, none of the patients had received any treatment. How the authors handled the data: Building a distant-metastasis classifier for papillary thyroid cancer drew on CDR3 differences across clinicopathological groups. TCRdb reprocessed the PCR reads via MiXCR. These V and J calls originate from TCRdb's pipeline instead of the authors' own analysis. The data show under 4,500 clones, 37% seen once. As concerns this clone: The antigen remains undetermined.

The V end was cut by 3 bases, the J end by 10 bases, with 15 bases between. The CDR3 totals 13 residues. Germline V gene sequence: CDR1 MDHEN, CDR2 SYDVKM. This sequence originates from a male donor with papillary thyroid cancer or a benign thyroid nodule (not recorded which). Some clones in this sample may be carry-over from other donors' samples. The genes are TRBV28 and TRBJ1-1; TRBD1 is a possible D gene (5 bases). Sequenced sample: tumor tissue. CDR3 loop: CASSLVGGSGAFF. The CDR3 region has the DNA TGTGCCAGCAGTTTGGTCGGGGGAAGCGGAGCTTTCTTT.